This TCR beta chain was identified in a study of control samples from healthy donors and cancer patients. Profiled with immunoSEQ multiplex PCR; TCRdb holds only in-frame clones, not every one. The sample shows 150,000 or so clones, roughly 92% of them seen only once. This CDR3 has 17 amino acids. CDR1 is SNHLY and CDR2 is FYNNEI in the germline V gene. The trim removed 5 bases at V and 9 bases at J, leaving 12 bases unmatched. The sequence came from a man younger than 35 in good health. Material for sequencing was blood. V usage is TRBV2 and J usage is TRBJ1-6; 11 nucleotides agree with TRBD1. The CDR3 DNA reads as TGTGCCAGCAGTACACCGAGGGACAGGGGGACGTCTTCACCCCTCCACTTT. It is translated as CASSTPRDRGTSSPLHF. The variable domain in full, with the rest retrieved from reference TRBV2 and TRBJ1-6, is EPEVTQTPSHQVTQMGQEVILRCVPISNHLYFYWYRQILGQKVEFLVSFYNNEISEKSEIFDDQFSVERPDGSNFTLKIRSTKLEDSAMYFCASSTPRDRGTSSPLHFGNGTRLTVT.